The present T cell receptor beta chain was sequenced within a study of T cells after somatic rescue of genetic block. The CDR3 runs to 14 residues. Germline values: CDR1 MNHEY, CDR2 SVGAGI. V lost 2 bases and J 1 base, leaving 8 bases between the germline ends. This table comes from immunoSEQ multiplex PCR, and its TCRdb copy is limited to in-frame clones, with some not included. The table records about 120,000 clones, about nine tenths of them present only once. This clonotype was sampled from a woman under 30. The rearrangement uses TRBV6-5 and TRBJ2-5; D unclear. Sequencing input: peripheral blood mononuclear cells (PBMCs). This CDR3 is CASSYRAVQETQYF. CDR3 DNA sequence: TGTGCCAGCAGTTACCGGGCAGTCCAAGAGACCCAGTACTTC.